This TCR beta chain was captured in a study of cytomegalovirus exposure and HLA in healthy donors. The PCR had 60 Vbeta and 13 Jbeta primers. Authors' methods: A later analysis counted 65 million to 80 million unique TCR beta chains, around 10 million shared. Sequencing used immunoSEQ multiplex PCR; TCRdb keeps in-frame clones, though not all of them. D and trimming were read from the DNA, whereas the V and J calls and clone size are those reported in that table. The profile covers approximately 100,000 clones, with more than 60% appearing a single time and roughly 3.6% taken by the ten largest. Germline V CDR1 and CDR2: SGHDN, FVKESK. V shed 8 bases and J shed 2 bases, with 12 bases lying between them. CDR3 length equals 13 residues.

The sample was PBMCs. This TCR came from a man between 60 and 75 years old in good health and CMV-seronegative. The rearrangement joins TRBV14 to TRBJ2-5, with D possibly TRBD1 on 7 matching bases. The CDR3 sequence is CASAGQLQETQYF. The CDR3 nucleotides read TGTGCCAGCGCGGGACAGTTACAAGAGACCCAGTACTTC. Full variable domain (remainder filled in from reference TRBV14 and TRBJ2-5): EAGVTQFPSHSVIEKGQTVTLRCDPISGHDNLYWYRRVMGKEIKFLLHFVKESKQDESGMPNNRFLAERTGGTYSTLKVQPAELEDSGVYFCASAGQLQETQYFGPGTRLLVL.